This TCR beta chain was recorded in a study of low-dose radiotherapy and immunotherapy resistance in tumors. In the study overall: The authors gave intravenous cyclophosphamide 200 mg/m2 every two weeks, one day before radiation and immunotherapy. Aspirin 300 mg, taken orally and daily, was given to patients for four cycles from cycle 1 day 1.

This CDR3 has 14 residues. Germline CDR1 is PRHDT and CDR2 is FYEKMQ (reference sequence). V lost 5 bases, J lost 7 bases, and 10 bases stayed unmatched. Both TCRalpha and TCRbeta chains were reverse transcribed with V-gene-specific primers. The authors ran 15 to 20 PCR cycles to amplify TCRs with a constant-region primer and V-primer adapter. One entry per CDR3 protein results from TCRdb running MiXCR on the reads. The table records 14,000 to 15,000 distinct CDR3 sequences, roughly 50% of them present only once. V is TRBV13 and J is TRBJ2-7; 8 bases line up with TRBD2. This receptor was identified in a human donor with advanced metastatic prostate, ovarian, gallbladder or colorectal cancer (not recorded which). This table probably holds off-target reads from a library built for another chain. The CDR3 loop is CASSPRTSRIEQYF. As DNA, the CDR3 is TGTGCCAGCAGCCCCCGGACTAGCCGGATTGAGCAGTACTTC. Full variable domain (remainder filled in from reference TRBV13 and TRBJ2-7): AAGVIQSPRHLIKEKRETATLKCYPIPRHDTVYWYQQGPGQDPQFLISFYEKMQSDKGSIPDRFSAQQFSDYHSELNMSSLELGDSALYFCASSPRTSRIEQYFGPGTRLTVT.